This T cell receptor beta chain was obtained from a study of blood T cell repertoires in COVID-19. Whole-study context: Spain, Italy and the United States supplied samples that represented acute and convalescent COVID-19. The cDNA or gDNA used as material had been derived from T cells, B-cell-depleted T cells, or PBMCs.

Germline loops: CDR1 LNHDA, CDR2 SQIVND (reference sequence). With 3 bases removed from V and 0 bases from J, the gap between germline ends came to 6 bases. The CDR3 is 14 amino acids. Original handling: Reference gene primer amplification in the assay estimated nucleated cell counts. The repertoire was sequenced with immunoSEQ multiplex PCR; TCRdb's copy has only in-frame clones and lacks some. The D gene and trimming were derived from the DNA, and the V and J assignments and clone size from that table. The table has approximately 400,000 clones, roughly nine tenths seen once. The sample consisted of peripheral blood. The chain recombines TRBV19 with TRBJ1-5; maybe TRBD1 (5 bases). The clonotype was recovered from a man aged 40-55 years with acute or convalescent COVID-19. CDR3 sequence (DNA): TGTGCCAGTAGTATCAGGGATAGCAATCAGCCCCAGCATTTT. Its protein product is CASSIRDSNQPQHF.